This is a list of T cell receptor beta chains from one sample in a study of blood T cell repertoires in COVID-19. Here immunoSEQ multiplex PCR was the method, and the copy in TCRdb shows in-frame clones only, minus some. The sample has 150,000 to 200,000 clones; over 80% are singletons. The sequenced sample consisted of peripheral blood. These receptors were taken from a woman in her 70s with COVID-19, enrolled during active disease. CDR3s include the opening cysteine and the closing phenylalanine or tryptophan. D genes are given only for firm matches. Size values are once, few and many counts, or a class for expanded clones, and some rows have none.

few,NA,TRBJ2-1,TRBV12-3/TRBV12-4,CASRIPPTEQFF,TGTGCCAGCAGGATTCCTCCTACTGAGCAGTTCTTC
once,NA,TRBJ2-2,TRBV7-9,CASTFRAAWGTGELFF,TGTGCCAGCACCTTTAGAGCGGCGTGGGGCACCGGGGAGCTGTTTTTT
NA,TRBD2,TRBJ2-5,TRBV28,CASSSVEIAGVGQETQYF,TGTGCCAGCAGTTCAGTAGAGATAGCGGGAGTGGGCCAAGAGACCCAGTACTTC
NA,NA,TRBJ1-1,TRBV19,CASSIGVPHRAFF,TGTGCCAGTAGTATCGGAGTCCCTCATCGAGCTTTCTTT
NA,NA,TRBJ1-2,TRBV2,CASSEVPEAYGYTF,TGTGCCAGCAGTGAGGTTCCAGAGGCCTATGGCTACACCTTC
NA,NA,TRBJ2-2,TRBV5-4,CASSLEAARTGELFF,TGTGCCAGCAGCTTGGAAGCGGCACGCACCGGGGAGCTGTTTTTT
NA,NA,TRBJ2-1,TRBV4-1,CASSLAQGGFFQGGNEQFF,TGCGCCAGCAGCCTTGCCCAGGGGGGTTTTTTCCAGGGAGGTAATGAGCAGTTCTTC
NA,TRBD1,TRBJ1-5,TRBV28,CASPEAGGSPQHF,TGTGCCAGCCCCGAGGCAGGGGGGTCGCCCCAGCATTTT
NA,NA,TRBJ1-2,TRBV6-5,CASRRAREGNYGYTF,TGTGCCAGCAGGAGGGCCCGGGAGGGAAACTATGGCTACACCTTC
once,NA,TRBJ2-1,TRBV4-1,CASSRVHRVDNEQFF,TGCGCCAGCAGCCGCGTACACAGGGTGGACAATGAGCAGTTCTTC
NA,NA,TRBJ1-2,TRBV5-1,CASSSATGHNYGYTF,TGCGCCAGCAGCTCGGCCACGGGACACAACTATGGCTACACCTTC
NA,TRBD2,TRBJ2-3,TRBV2,CASSRWTSGTSTDTQYF,TGTGCCAGCAGCCGGTGGACTAGCGGTACTAGCACAGATACGCAGTATTTT
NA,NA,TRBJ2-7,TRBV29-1,CSVESRARSYEQYF,TGCAGCGTTGAGAGCAGGGCCCGCTCCTACGAGCAGTACTTC
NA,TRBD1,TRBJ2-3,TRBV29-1,CSESGQASTDTQYF,TGCAGCGAGAGCGGACAGGCTAGCACAGATACGCAGTATTTT
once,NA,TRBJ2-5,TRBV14,CASSPLRGGAQETQYF,TGTGCCAGCAGCCCCTTACGAGGAGGCGCCCAAGAGACCCAGTACTTC
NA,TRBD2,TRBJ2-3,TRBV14,CASNRVGGASGSTDTQYF,TGTGCCAGCAACCGAGTCGGAGGGGCTAGCGGATCCACAGATACGCAGTATTTT
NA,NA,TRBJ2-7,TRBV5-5,CASSLTTGRFDEQYF,TGTGCCAGCAGCCTGACGACAGGGAGGTTCGACGAGCAGTACTTC
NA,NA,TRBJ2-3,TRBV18,CASSPQRGTDTQYF,TGTGCCAGCTCACCTCAACGCGGCACAGATACGCAGTATTTT
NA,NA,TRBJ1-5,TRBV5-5,CASSHCLYNQPQHF,TGTGCCAGCAGCCACTGTTTATATAATCAGCCCCAGCATTTT
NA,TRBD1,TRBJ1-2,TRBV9,CASSVATLGTGATGYTF,TGTGCCAGCAGCGTAGCTACGTTAGGGACAGGGGCCACTGGCTACACCTTC
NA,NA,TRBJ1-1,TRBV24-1,CATPTEPGQNTEAFF,TGTGCCACCCCCACGGAGCCGGGACAGAACACTGAAGCTTTCTTT
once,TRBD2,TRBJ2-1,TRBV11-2,CASSSVASGRREQFF,TGTGCCAGCAGCTCTGTGGCTAGCGGGAGGAGAGAGCAGTTCTTC